This TCR beta chain derives from a study of CD8 T cells in ankylosing spondylitis. Whole-study results and caveats: Peripheral blood samples showed relatively rare disease-linked clones, and these clones were CD8+.

As concerns this clonotype: Its antigen is still unknown.

5'-RACE, quantitative and with molecular barcodes, yielded the TCR beta libraries. TCRdb re-called the 5' RACE reads through MiXCR, storing one row per CDR3 protein. The profile shows some 150,000 distinct CDR3 sequences, 44% of them singletons. The CDR3 length is 15 residues. Germline CDR1 is SGHTA and CDR2 is FQGNSA. V was pared by 2 bases and J by 6 bases, with 15 bases between. The receptor's source is a male donor with ankylosing spondylitis. This chain joins TRBV7-2 and TRBJ2-3, with D possibly being TRBD2 (5 bases). The sample comprised synovial fluid, either unsorted or a sorted T cell fraction (not recorded which). CDR3 sequence reads: CASSLPGLEVDTQYF. The CDR3 nucleotides read TGTGCCAGCAGCTTACCCGGACTTGAAGTGGATACGCAGTATTTT.